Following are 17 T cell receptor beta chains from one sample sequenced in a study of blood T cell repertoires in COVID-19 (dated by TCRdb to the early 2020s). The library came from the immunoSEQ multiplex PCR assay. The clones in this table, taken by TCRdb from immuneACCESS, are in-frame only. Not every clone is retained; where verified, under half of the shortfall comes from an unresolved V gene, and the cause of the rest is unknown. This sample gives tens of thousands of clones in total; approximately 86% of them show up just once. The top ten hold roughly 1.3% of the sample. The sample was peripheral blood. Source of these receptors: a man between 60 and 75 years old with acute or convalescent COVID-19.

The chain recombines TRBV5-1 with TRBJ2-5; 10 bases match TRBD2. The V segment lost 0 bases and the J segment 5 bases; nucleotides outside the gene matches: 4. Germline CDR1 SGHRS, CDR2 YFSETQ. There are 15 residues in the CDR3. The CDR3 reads CASSLASGGGETQYF. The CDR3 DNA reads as TGCGCCAGCAGCTTGGCGAGCGGGGGGGGTGAGACCCAGTACTTC.

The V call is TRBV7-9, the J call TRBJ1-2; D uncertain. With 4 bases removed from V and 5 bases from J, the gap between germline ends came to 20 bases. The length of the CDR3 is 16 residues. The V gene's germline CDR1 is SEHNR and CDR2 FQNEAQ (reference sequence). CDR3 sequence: CASSSGSGLTDYGYTF. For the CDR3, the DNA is TGTGCCAGCAGCTCTGGGAGTGGACTTACCGATTATGGCTACACCTTC.

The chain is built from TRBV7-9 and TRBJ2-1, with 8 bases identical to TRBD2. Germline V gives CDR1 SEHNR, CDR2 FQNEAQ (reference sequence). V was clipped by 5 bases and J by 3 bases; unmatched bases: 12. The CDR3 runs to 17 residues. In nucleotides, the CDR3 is TGTGCCAGCAGCCTGCTTAGCGAGCGGGAGCACTACAATGAGCAGTTCTTC. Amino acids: CASSLLSEREHYNEQFF.

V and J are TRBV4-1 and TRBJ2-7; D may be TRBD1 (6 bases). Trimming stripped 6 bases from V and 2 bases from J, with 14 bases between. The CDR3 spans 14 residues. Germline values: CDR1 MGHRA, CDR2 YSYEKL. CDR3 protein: CASRPGTSTYEQYF. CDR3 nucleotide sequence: TGCGCCAGCAGACCCGGGACAAGTACCTACGAGCAGTACTTC.

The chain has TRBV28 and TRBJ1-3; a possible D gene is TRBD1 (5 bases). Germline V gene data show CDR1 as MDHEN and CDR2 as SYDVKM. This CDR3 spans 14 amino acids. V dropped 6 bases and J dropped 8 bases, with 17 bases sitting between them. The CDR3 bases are TGTGCCAGCAGAGCGGGACTCCCCGGGTACACCATATATTTT. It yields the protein CASRAGLPGYTIYF.

CDR3 coding DNA: TGTGCCAGCAGCTATACAGTTAGGGGCAGCAATCAGCCCCAGCATTTT. Translating gives CASSYTVRGSNQPQHF. The V call is TRBV7-2, the J call TRBJ1-5, with D possibly matching TRBD1 (5 bases). V lost 4 bases to trimming and J lost 1 base, with 14 bases between them. The CDR3 contains 16 residues. Germline V gene lookup returns CDR1 SGHTA and CDR2 FQGNSA.

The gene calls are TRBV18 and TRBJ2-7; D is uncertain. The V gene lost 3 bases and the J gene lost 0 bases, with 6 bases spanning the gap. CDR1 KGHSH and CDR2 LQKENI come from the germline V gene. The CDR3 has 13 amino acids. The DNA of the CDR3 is TGTGCCAGCTCACCCGGGTACTCCTACGAGCAGTACTTC. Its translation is CASSPGYSYEQYF.

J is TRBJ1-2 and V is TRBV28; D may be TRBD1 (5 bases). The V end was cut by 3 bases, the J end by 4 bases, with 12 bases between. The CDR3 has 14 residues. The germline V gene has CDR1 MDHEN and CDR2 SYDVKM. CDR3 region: CASSLETAFYGYTF. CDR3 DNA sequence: TGTGCCAGCAGTTTGGAGACAGCTTTCTATGGCTACACCTTC.

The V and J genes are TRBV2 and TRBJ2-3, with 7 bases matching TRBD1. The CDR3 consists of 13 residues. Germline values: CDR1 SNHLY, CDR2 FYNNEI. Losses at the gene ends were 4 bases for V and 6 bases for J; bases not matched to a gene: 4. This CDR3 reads CASSGQGQDTQYF. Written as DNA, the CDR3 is TGTGCCAGCAGTGGACAGGGCCAGGATACGCAGTATTTT.

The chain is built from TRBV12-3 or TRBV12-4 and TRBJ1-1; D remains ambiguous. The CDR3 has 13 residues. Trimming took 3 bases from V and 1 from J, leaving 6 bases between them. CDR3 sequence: CASSLAQNTEAFF. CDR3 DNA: TGTGCCAGCAGTTTGGCCCAGAACACTGAAGCTTTCTTT.

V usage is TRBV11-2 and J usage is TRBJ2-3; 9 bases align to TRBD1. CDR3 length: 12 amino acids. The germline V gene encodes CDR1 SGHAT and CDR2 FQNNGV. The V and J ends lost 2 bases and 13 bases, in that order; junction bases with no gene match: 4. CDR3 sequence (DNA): TGTGCCAGCAGCTTATTCCGGGACAGGGAGTATTTT. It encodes CASSLFRDREYF.

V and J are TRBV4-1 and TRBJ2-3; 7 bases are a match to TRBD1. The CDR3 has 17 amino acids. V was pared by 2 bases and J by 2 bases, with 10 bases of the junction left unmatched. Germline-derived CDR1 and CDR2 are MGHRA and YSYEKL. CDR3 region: CASSQTKTGDVTDTQYF. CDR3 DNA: TGCGCCAGCAGCCAAACAAAAACAGGGGACGTCACAGATACGCAGTATTTT.

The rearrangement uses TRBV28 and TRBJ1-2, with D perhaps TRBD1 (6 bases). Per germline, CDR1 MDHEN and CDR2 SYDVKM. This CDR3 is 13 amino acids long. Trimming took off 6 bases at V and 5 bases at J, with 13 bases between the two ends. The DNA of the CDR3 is TGTGCCAGCAGCACCAGGGGTGGGTATGGCTACACCTTC. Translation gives CASSTRGGYGYTF.

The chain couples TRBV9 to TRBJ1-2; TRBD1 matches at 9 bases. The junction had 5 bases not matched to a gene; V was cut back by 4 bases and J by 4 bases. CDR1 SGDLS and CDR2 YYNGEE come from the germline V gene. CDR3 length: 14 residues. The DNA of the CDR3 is TGTGCCAGCAGCCTCGGACAGGGGCCCTATGGCTACACCTTC. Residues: CASSLGQGPYGYTF.

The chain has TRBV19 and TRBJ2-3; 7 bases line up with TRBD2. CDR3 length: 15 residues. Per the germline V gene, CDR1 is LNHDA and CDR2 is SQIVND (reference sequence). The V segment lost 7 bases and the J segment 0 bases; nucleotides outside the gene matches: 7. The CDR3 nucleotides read TGTGCCAGTACCCCTAGCGGAGCTAGCACAGATACGCAGTATTTT. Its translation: CASTPSGASTDTQYF.

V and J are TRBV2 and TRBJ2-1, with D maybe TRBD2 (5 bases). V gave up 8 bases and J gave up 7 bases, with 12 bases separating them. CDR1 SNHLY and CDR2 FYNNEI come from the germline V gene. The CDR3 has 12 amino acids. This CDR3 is CASAGMANEQFF. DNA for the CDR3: TGTGCCAGCGCCGGGATGGCAAATGAGCAGTTCTTC.

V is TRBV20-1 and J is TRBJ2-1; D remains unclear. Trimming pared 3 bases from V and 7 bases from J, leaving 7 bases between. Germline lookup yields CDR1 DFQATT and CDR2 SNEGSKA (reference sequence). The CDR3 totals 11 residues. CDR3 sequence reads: CSASDTNEQFF. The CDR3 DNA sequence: TGCAGTGCTAGTGATACAAATGAGCAGTTCTTC.